Below are 22 T cell receptor beta chains sequenced from a single sample in a study of response to subunit inactivated influenza vaccine. From the RT-PCR reads, TCRdb called clonotypes with MiXCR, one entry per CDR3 protein. The sample lists about 830,000 distinct CDR3 sequences; roughly 18% were seen once. The starting material was PBMCs from blood, obtained less than 6 days after vaccination. Every receptor here comes from a man aged 45-60 years who received an inactivated influenza vaccine.

V and J are TRBV30 and TRBJ2-5; maybe TRBD2 (7 bases). The J call may be in error: the DNA end matches TRBJ2-1 better. CDR1 and CDR2 from the germline V gene are GTSNPN and SVGIG (reference sequence). There are 16 residues in the CDR3. This CDR3 reads CARSGGPTRNQETQFF. CDR3 in DNA: TGTGCCCGGTCCGGGGGGCCCACTAGAAACCAAGAGACCCAGTTCTTC.

This clonotype turned up a few times. The rearrangement joins TRBV5-6 to TRBJ2-3, with D perhaps TRBD1 (5 bases). The CDR3 loop spans 15 amino acids. Trimming removed 4 bases from V and 6 bases from J, with 18 bases in between. Germline CDR1 SGHDT, CDR2 YYEEEE. CDR3 protein: CASSLWAGRRDTQYF. The DNA of the CDR3 is TGTGCCAGCAGCCTGTGGGCAGGGCGAAGGGATACGCAGTATTTT.

This clonotype was seen ten or more times. V and J are TRBV7-9 and TRBJ1-1; D ambiguous. The CDR3 runs to 13 residues. V was trimmed by 2 bases and J by 2 bases, leaving 6 bases between them. From germline, CDR1 is SEHNR and CDR2 FQNEAQ (reference sequence). The CDR3 spells CASSLTTNTEAFF. CDR3 bases: TGTGCCAGCAGCTTAACGACCAACACTGAAGCTTTCTTT.

This clonotype was detected many times. The chain uses TRBV20-1 and TRBJ2-1, with 7 bases that match TRBD2. Germline lookup yields CDR1 DFQATT and CDR2 SNEGSKA (reference sequence). This CDR3 has 14 amino acids. The CDR3 is CSAESGRASNEQFF. CDR3 nucleotide sequence: TGCAGCGCCGAGAGTGGGAGGGCCTCCAATGAGCAGTTCTTC.

The CDR3 DNA follows: TGCGCCAGCAGCCAAGATGTGGGAAGCTCCTACGAGCAGTACTTC. This sequence encodes CASSQDVGSSYEQYF. The rearrangement uses TRBV4-3 and TRBJ2-7; D is unclear. CDR1 LGHNA and CDR2 YSLEER come from the germline V gene. Trimming cost V 0 bases and J 0 bases, with 9 bases left between them. The CDR3 runs 15 residues.

This chain uses TRBV20-1 with TRBJ1-5; 8 nucleotides agree with TRBD1. V dropped 6 bases and J dropped 1; count of bases not matched to a gene: 11. CDR3 size: 16 residues. Germline lookup yields CDR1 DFQATT and CDR2 SNEGSKA (reference sequence). CDR3 nucleotide sequence: TGCAGTGCGCAGGCGAGGACAGGGCGAAGCAATCAGCCCCAGCATTTT. It translates to CSAQARTGRSNQPQHF.

The CDR3 DNA reads TGTGCCAGCACCCCGGGGGGGTGGTGGAAGCTGTTTTTT. It encodes CASTPGGWWKLFF. This chain links TRBV6-1 with TRBJ2-2; 8 bases agree with TRBD2. CDR1 is MNHNS and CDR2 is SASEGT in the germline V gene. The CDR3 covers 13 residues. Trimming removed 7 bases from V and 12 bases from J; junction bases left unmatched: 10.

The J gene is TRBJ2-3, the V gene TRBV12-3 or TRBV12-4; TRBD2 matches at 12 bases. The CDR3 covers 19 residues. Unmatched junction bases numbered 9, after V lost 2 bases and J lost 0 bases. The CDR3 DNA is TGTGCCAGCAGTTTACGGTCTAGCGGGGGGGCCGCTAGCACAGATACGCAGTATTTT. It yields the protein CASSLRSSGGAASTDTQYF.

This rearrangement joins TRBV9 to TRBJ2-5, with 14 bases fitting TRBD2. V lost 5 bases to trimming and J lost 5 bases; unmatched junction nucleotides: 8. The germline V gene encodes CDR1 SGDLS and CDR2 YYNGEE. The CDR3 spans 16 residues. In nucleotides, the CDR3 is TGTGCCAGCAGTCTGAGACTAGCGGGAGGGACCGAGACCCAGTACTTC. Translation gives CASSLRLAGGTETQYF.

The J gene is TRBJ2-1, the V gene TRBV6-5; D uncertain. CDR3 length: 14 residues. Looked up from germline, CDR1 is MNHEY and CDR2 is SVGAGI. V dropped 0 bases and J dropped 9 bases, with 12 bases sitting between them. Here the CDR3 reads CASSYSSGSFEQFF. CDR3 sequence (DNA): TGTGCCAGCAGTTACTCGTCGGGCTCCTTTGAGCAGTTCTTC.

This clonotype showed up just a few times. J is TRBJ1-5 and V is TRBV5-6; D is perhaps TRBD1 (5 bases). The V end lost 3 bases, the J end lost 0 bases, and 13 bases lay between the germline ends. CDR1 SGHDT and CDR2 YYEEEE come from the germline V gene. The CDR3 length is 16 residues. The CDR3 protein is CASSSRQKNSNQPQHF. CDR3 coding DNA: TGTGCCAGCAGCTCTCGACAGAAAAATAGCAATCAGCCCCAGCATTTT. Full variable domain (outside the CDR3, taken from reference TRBV5-6 and TRBJ1-5): DAGVTQSPTHLIKTRGQQVTLRCSPKSGHDTVSWYQQALGQGPQFIFQYYEEEERQRGNFPDRFSGHQFPNYSSELNVNALLLGDSALYLCASSSRQKNSNQPQHFGDGTRLSIL.

This clonotype was seen a few times. The rearrangement joins TRBV28 to TRBJ2-4; 12 bases are shared with TRBD1. Trimming took 5 bases from V and 2 from J; bases not matched to a gene: 13. From germline, CDR1 is MDHEN and CDR2 SYDVKM. This CDR3 has 19 residues. CDR3 loop: CASSALGGQGAYPKNIQYF. DNA of the CDR3: TGTGCCAGCAGTGCCCTGGGGGGACAGGGGGCTTACCCCAAAAACATTCAGTACTTC.

Ten or more counts support this clonotype. This chain links TRBV20-1 with TRBJ2-7; D possibly corresponds to TRBD2 (5 bases). Trimming pared 2 bases from V and 2 bases from J, leaving 13 bases between. Per the germline V gene, CDR1 is DFQATT and CDR2 is SNEGSKA (reference sequence). The CDR3 runs to 14 residues. Here the CDR3 DNA reads TGCAGTGCTAGAACTAGGTGGATAACCTACGAGCAGTACTTC. This encodes CSARTRWITYEQYF.

V is TRBV18 and J is TRBJ2-7; TRBD1 matches 9 bases. J gave up 10 bases and V 4 bases, and 8 bases lay outside the gene matches. The CDR3 runs 13 residues. Germline CDR1 is KGHSH and CDR2 is LQKENI. This CDR3 is CASSRGQGFVQYF. The CDR3 region has the DNA TGTGCCAGCTCACGGGGACAGGGTTTCGTCCAGTACTTC.

The chain couples TRBV20-1 to TRBJ2-1, with D possibly TRBD2 on 5 matching bases. The germline gives CDR1 DFQATT, CDR2 SNEGSKA (reference sequence). V was cut by 1 base and J by 0 bases, with 19 bases left in between. The CDR3 has 18 residues. The CDR3, as DNA: TGCAGTGCTAGAGTGGCGGGCGTGGATCAGCGCTCCTACAATGAGCAGTTCTTC. Protein sequence: CSARVAGVDQRSYNEQFF.

This clonotype was detected only a few times. J is TRBJ2-6 and V is TRBV25-1; D remains ambiguous. Between the trimmed V and J ends, which lost 7 bases and 0 bases, there was a span of 16 bases. CDR1 and CDR2 from the germline V gene are MGHDK and SYGVNS. The CDR3 consists of 17 residues. The CDR3 here is CASTSHVSSSGANVLTF. As DNA, the CDR3 is TGTGCCAGCACCTCACATGTATCGAGCTCTGGGGCCAACGTCCTGACTTTC.

This clonotype was recorded a few times. V and J are TRBV18 and TRBJ2-7; no definite D call. V was shortened by 4 bases and J by 6 bases, with 10 bases between the two germline ends. Germline CDR1 is KGHSH and CDR2 is LQKENI. The CDR3 is made up of 12 amino acids. CDR3 sequence: CASSRAGPEQYF. DNA of the CDR3: TGTGCCAGCTCACGGGCAGGCCCCGAGCAGTACTTC.

The chain carries TRBV7-9 and TRBJ2-1; perhaps TRBD2 as D (6 bases). The CDR3 is 15 residues long. V was shortened by 1 base and J by 4 bases, with 11 bases between the two germline ends. The germline CDR1 and CDR2 sequences are SEHNR and FQNEAQ (reference sequence). The CDR3 loop reads CASSLDLALYNEQFF. CDR3 DNA sequence: TGTGCCAGCAGCTTAGATCTAGCGCTTTACAATGAGCAGTTCTTC.

This clonotype was seen only a few times. This rearrangement joins TRBV7-2 to TRBJ1-2; 9 bases are shared with TRBD1. The CDR3 totals 14 residues. The trim removed 1 base at V and 8 bases at J, leaving 5 bases unmatched. Germline loops: CDR1 SGHTA, CDR2 FQGNSA. In DNA, the CDR3 is TGTGCCAGCAGCTTAGTGGGGACAGGGAAAGGCTACACCTTC. Translating gives CASSLVGTGKGYTF.

This clonotype was seen only a few times. The chain recombines TRBV20-1 with TRBJ2-7, with 8 bases that match TRBD1. V was clipped by 5 bases and J by 6 bases; unmatched bases: 9. This CDR3 spans 13 amino acids. The germline V gene encodes CDR1 DFQATT and CDR2 SNEGSKA (reference sequence). The CDR3 DNA is TGCAGTGCTCCCAAGGCAGGGGGCTTCGAGCAGTACTTC. This translates into CSAPKAGGFEQYF.

This clonotype has only a few counts. The genes are TRBV9 and TRBJ2-3, with D perhaps given as TRBD1 or TRBD2 (5 bases each). V was shortened by 2 bases and J by 6 bases, with 10 bases between the two germline ends. This CDR3 comprises 13 residues. Germline V gene data show CDR1 as SGDLS and CDR2 as YYNGEE. CDR3 bases: TGTGCCAGCAGCGTGGGGACCGGGGATACGCAGTATTTT. It codes for CASSVGTGDTQYF.

This clonotype occurred a few times. The chain couples TRBV29-1 to TRBJ2-3; 10 bases are shared with TRBD2. CDR1 and CDR2 from the germline V gene are SQVTM and ANQGSEA. The ends lost 2 bases at V and 8 bases at J; junction bases unmatched: 7. The CDR3 has 14 amino acids. CDR3 DNA: TGCAGCGTTGAACCTCTAGCGGGAGTAGGTACGCAGTATTTT. Translating gives CSVEPLAGVGTQYF.